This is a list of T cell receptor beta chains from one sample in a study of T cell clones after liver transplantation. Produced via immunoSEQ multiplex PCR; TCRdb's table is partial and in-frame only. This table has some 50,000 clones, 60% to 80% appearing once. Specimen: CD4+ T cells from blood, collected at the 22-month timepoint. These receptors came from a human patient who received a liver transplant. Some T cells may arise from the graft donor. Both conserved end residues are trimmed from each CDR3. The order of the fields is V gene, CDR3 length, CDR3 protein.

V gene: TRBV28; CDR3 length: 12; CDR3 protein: STGGGAYTGELF
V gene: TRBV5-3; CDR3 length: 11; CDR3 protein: ARSLFLDRGAF
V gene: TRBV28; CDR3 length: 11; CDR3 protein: ASSTRRYQPQH
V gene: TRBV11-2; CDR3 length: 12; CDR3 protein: ASSPLAGGYEQY
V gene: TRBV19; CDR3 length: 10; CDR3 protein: ASSTESYGYT
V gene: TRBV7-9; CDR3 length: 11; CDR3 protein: ASRSATGRKLF
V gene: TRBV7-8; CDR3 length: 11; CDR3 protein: ASSLDDSTEAF
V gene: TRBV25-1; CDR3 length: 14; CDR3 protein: ASSETTGGSYNEQF
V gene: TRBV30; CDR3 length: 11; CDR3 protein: AWSAGVSTEAF
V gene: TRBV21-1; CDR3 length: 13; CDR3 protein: ASSSEKTALYGYT
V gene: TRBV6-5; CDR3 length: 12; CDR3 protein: ASRDGRRDREQY
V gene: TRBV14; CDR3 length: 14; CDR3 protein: ASSAGLAGWQETQY
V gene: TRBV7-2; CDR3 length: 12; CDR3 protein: ASSLGALGNIQY
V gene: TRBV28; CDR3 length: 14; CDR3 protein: ASSSLWAEGNQPQH
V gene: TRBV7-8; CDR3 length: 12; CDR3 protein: ASSLGGGRYEQF
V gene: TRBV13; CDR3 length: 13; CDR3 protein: ASSLGDRENNEQF
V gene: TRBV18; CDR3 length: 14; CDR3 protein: ASSPQAPGSGNTIY
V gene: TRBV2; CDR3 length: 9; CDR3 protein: ASLGGREQY
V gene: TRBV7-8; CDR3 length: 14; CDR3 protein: ASTQLTGAGSETQY
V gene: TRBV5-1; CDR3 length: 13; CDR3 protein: ASSLSGLAKNIQY
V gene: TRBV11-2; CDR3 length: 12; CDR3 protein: ASSLGLAEETQY
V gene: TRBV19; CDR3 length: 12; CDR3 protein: ASRPGQDNSPLH
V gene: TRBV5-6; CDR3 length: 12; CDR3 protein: ASSQGTGEETQY
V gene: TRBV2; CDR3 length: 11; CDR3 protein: ASPPDSLYGYT
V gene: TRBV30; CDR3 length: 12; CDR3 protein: AWSRGGAGETQY
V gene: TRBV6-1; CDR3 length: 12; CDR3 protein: ASHDRGGGEKLF
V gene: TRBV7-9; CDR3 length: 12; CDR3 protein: ASSFSVITDTQY
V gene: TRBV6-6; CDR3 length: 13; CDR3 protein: ASSAAGRSNQPQH
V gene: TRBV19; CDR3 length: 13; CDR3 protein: ASRLQGQGNEKLF
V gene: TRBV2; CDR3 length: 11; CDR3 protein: ASSEGVNTEAF
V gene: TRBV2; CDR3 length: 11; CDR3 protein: ASRGQGHSPLH
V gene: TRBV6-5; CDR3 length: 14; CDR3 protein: ASSYSDRGPYNEQF
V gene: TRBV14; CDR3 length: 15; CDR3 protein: ASSQIYTQAINEKLF
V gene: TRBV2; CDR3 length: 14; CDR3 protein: ASSFTGSSYNSPLH
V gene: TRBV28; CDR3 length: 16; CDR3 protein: ASLDARAEKLVNYGYT
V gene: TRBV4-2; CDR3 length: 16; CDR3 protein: ASSQELAGGWDTGELF
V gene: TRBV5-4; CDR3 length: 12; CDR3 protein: ASSFGRIGTEAF
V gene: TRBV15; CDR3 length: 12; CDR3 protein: ATSRDTGQETQY
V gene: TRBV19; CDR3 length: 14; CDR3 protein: ASSARPGHLNTEAF
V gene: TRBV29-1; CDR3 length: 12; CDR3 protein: SVGRDPNTGELF